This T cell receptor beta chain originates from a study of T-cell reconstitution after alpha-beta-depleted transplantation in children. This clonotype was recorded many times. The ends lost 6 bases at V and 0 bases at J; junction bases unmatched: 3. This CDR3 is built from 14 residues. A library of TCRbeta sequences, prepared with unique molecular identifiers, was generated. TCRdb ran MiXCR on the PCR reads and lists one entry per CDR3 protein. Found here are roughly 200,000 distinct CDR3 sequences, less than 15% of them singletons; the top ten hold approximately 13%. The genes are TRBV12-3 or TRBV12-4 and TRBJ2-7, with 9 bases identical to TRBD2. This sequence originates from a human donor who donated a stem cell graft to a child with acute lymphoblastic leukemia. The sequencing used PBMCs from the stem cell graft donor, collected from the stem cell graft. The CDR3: CASSAGLASYEQYF. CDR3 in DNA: TGTGCCAGCAGCGCGGGACTAGCCTCCTACGAGCAGTACTTC.